The 5 T cell receptor beta chains listed next were all sequenced from one sample in a study of blood T cell repertoires in COVID-19. Clones were sequenced by immunoSEQ multiplex PCR, and TCRdb holds only the in-frame ones, with some missing. The sample includes around 200,000 clones, 85% to 90% seen only once; the top ten take under 25%. The specimen sequenced was peripheral blood. These receptor sequences come from a man in his 70s with active or convalescent COVID-19.

The chain combines TRBV28 with TRBJ1-4, with 10 positions matching TRBD1. The CDR3 runs to 15 residues. Germline CDR1 reads MDHEN; CDR2 reads SYDVKM. V trimming: 4 bases; J trimming: 5 bases; junction bases outside the gene matches: 4. The CDR3 DNA sequence: TGTGCCAGCAGTTCTCCGGGACAGGGGAATGAAAAACTGTTTTTT. It is translated as CASSSPGQGNEKLFF.

This chain joins TRBV7-9 and TRBJ1-4; D unresolved. Trimming stripped 1 base from V and 4 bases from J, with 7 bases between. CDR1 SEHNR and CDR2 FQNEAQ come from the germline V gene (reference sequence). The CDR3 length is 14 residues. CDR3 nucleotide sequence: TGTGCCAGCAGCTTAGGGGAGAGTAATGAAAAACTGTTTTTT. Its protein is CASSLGESNEKLFF.

This chain connects TRBV28 to TRBJ1-2; TRBD1 matches 7 bases. The germline CDR1 and CDR2 sequences are MDHEN and SYDVKM. CDR3 length: 17 amino acids. With V trimmed by 4 bases and J by 4 bases, 15 bases remained unmatched. The CDR3 sequence is CASSSEGTEITRYGYTF. The CDR3 nucleotides are TGTGCCAGCAGTTCTGAGGGGACAGAAATAACCCGCTATGGCTACACCTTC.

V gene TRBV18 combines with J gene TRBJ1-5; 10 bases match TRBD1. J gave up 6 bases and V 5 bases, and 7 bases lay outside the gene matches. The CDR3 consists of 15 residues. Germline CDR1 and CDR2: KGHSH and LQKENI. The CDR3 protein is CASSSRQGASQPQHF. CDR3 sequence (DNA): TGTGCCAGCTCATCCAGACAGGGGGCGAGTCAGCCCCAGCATTTT.

The rearrangement joins TRBV5-5 to TRBJ1-1, with 9 bases identical to TRBD1. Germline values: CDR1 SGHKS, CDR2 YYEKEE (reference sequence). V trimming: 5 bases; J trimming: 0 bases; junction bases outside the gene matches: 8. The CDR3 runs to 16 residues. The CDR3 nucleotides read TGTGCCAGCAGTTCACAGGGGGCTAGAATGAACACTGAAGCTTTCTTT. Its protein product is CASSSQGARMNTEAFF.